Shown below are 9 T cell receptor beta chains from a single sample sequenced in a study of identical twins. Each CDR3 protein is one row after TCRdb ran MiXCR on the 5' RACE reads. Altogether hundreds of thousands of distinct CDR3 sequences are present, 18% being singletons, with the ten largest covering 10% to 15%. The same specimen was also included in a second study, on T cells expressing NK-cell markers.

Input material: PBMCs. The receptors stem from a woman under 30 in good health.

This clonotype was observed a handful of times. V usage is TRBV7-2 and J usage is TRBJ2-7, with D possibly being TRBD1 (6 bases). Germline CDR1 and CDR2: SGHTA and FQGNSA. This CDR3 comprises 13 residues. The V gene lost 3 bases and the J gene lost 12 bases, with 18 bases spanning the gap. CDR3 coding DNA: TGTGCCAGCAGCTTCAGTATGGACAGAGACCGGTACTTC. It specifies CASSFSMDRDRYF.

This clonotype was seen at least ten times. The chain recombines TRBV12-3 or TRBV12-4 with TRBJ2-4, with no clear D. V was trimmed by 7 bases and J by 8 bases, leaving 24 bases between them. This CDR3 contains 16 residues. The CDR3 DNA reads TGTGCCAGCACTGATACGGCTTTGGCGAGTGGAGACATTCAGTACTTC. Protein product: CASTDTALASGDIQYF.

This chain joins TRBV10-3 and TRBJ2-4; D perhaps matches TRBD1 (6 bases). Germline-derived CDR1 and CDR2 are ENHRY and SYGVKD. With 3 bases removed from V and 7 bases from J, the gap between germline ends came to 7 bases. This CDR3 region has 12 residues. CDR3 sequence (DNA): TGTGCCATCAGTGACCAGGGGAACATTCAGTACTTC. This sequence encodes CAISDQGNIQYF.

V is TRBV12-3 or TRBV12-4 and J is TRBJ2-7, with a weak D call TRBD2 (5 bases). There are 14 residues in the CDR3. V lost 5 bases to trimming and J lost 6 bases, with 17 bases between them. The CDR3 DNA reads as TGTGCCAGCAGTACCTGGACGGACTCATCCGAGCAGTACTTC. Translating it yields CASSTWTDSSEQYF.

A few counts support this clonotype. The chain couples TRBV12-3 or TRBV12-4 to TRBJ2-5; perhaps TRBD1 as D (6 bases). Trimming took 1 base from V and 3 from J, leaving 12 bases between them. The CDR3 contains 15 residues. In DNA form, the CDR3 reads TGTGCCAGCAGTTTAGACAGGGCGGAAAAAGAGACCCAGTACTTC. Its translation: CASSLDRAEKETQYF.

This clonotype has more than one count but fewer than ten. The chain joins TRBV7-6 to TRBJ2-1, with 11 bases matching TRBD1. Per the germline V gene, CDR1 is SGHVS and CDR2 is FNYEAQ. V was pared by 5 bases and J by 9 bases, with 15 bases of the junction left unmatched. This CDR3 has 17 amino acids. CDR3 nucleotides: TGTGCCAGCAGCCCCTGGAAGGATCCCGGGACAGGGGGTGAGCAGTTCTTC. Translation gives CASSPWKDPGTGGEQFF.

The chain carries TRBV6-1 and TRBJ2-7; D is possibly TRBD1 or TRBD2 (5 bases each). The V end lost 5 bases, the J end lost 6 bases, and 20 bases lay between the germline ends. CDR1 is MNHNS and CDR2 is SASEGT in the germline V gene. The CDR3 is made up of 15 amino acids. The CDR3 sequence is CASSTTSGDPIEQYF. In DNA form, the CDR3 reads TGTGCCAGCAGTACCACCTCCGGGGACCCTATCGAGCAGTACTTC.

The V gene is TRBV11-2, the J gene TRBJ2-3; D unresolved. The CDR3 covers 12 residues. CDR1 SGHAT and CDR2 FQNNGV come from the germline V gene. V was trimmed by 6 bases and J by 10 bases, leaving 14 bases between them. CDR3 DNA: TGTGCCAGCAGTTGGGCTCCCCAGGCGCAGTATTTT. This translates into CASSWAPQAQYF. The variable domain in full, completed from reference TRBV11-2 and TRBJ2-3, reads EAGVAQSPRYKIIEKRQSVAFWCNPISGHATLYWYQQILGQGPKLLIQFQNNGVVDDSQLPKDRFSAERLKGVDSTLKIQPAKLEDSAVYLCASSWAPQAQYFGPGTRLTVL.

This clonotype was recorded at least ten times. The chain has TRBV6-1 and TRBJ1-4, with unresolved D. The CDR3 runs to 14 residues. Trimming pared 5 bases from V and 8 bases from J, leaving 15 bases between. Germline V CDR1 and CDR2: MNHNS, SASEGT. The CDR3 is CASSPRLLWEKLFF. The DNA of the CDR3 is TGTGCCAGCAGTCCCCGGTTGCTATGGGAAAAACTGTTTTTT.